Listed here are 21 T cell receptor beta chains from one sample, sequenced in a study of blood T cell repertoires in COVID-19. The repertoire was sequenced with immunoSEQ multiplex PCR; TCRdb's copy has only in-frame clones and lacks some. The profile shows about 230,000 clones, 88% of them singletons. Sequences were obtained from PBMCs or T cells enriched from blood (not recorded which). These receptors originate from a woman aged 25 to 39 who had been exposed to COVID-19.

This sequence joins TRBV20-1 and TRBJ2-7, with a tentative D call TRBD1 (5 bases). Germline V gene data show CDR1 as DFQATT and CDR2 as SNEGSKA (reference sequence). The V gene lost 3 bases and the J gene lost 5 bases, with 17 bases spanning the gap. The CDR3 has 14 amino acids. The CDR3 is CSASGVRAINEQYF. As DNA, the CDR3 is TGCAGTGCTAGTGGAGTCAGGGCCATTAACGAGCAGTACTTC.

The CDR3 nucleotides are TGTGCCTGGAGTCCCAAGGGTATAGCGGGAGAGGAGACCCAGTACTTC. Translated: CAWSPKGIAGEETQYF. This chain joins TRBV30 and TRBJ2-5; 9 bases line up with TRBD2. After removal of 2 bases from V and 5 bases from J, the junction contained 12 bases not matched to a gene. The CDR3 loop spans 16 amino acids. Germline CDR1 is GTSNPN and CDR2 is SVGIG (reference sequence). The full variable domain, in which reference TRBV30 and TRBJ2-5 provide the parts outside the CDR3, is SQTIHQWPATLVQPVGSPLSLECTVEGTSNPNLYWYRQAAGRGLQLLFYSVGIGQISSEVPQNLSASRPQDRQFILSSKKLLLSDSGFYLCAWSPKGIAGEETQYFGPGTRLLVL.

CDR3 DNA sequence: TGTGCCAGCAGTGTGGGACAGGGGGGAAATACGCAGTATTTT. It encodes CASSVGQGGNTQYF. The J gene is TRBJ2-3, the V gene TRBV6-6; 11 nucleotides align to TRBD1. The CDR3 sequence is 14 residues long. Germline V lookup: CDR1 MNHNY, CDR2 SVGAGI (reference sequence). Losses at the gene ends were 5 bases for V and 7 bases for J; bases not matched to a gene: 5.

The V call is TRBV6-5, the J call TRBJ2-3; 11 nucleotides align to TRBD2. Germline assignment: CDR1 MNHEY and CDR2 SVGAGI. J lost 6 bases, V lost 6 bases, and 5 bases had no gene match. The length of the CDR3 is 14 residues. The CDR3 reads CASSMTSGMDTQYF. The CDR3 DNA is TGTGCCAGCAGCATGACTAGCGGGATGGATACGCAGTATTTT.

Only one count was recorded for this clone. The J gene is TRBJ2-5, the V gene TRBV30, with 9 nucleotides matching TRBD2. CDR3 length: 14 amino acids. Unmatched junction bases numbered 7, after V lost 3 bases and J lost 5 bases. Germline CDR1 is GTSNPN and CDR2 is SVGIG (reference sequence). DNA for the CDR3: TGTGCCTGGAGCCCCGGGACTAGCAGTGAGACCCAGTACTTC. Translation gives CAWSPGTSSETQYF.

The rearrangement uses TRBV11-2 and TRBJ2-3; 7 bases fit TRBD2. The V and J ends lost 5 bases and 6 bases, in that order; junction bases with no gene match: 11. The CDR3 has 15 amino acids. Germline CDR1 SGHAT, CDR2 FQNNGV. DNA for the CDR3: TGTGCCAGCAGCCTCCTGGGGGAGGGGTACGATACGCAGTATTTT. Its translation is CASSLLGEGYDTQYF.

The V and J genes are TRBV18 and TRBJ2-2, with a possible D match to TRBD1 (6 bases). Germline V CDR1 and CDR2: KGHSH, LQKENI. The CDR3 spans 16 residues. The V and J ends lost 3 bases and 3 bases respectively, with 14 bases between them. The CDR3 reads CASSPQGWLDTGELFF. The DNA for the CDR3 is TGTGCCAGCTCACCGCAGGGGTGGCTGGACACCGGGGAGCTGTTTTTT.

CDR3 coding DNA: TGTGCCAGTACCCACCGGGACAGGGGTCCCGGGGAGCTGTTTTTT. It encodes CASTHRDRGPGELFF. The chain couples TRBV19 to TRBJ2-2; 10 nucleotides match TRBD1. Germline V gives CDR1 LNHDA, CDR2 SQIVND (reference sequence). Germline trimming cut 7 bases from V and 6 bases from J; bases unmatched to any gene: 8. CDR3 length: 15 amino acids. The full variable domain, rest sourced from reference TRBV19 and TRBJ2-2, is DGGITQSPKYLFRKEGQNVTLSCEQNLNHDAMYWYRQDPGQGLRLIYYSQIVNDFQKGDIAEGYSVSREKKESFPLTVTSAQKNPTAFYLCASTHRDRGPGELFFGEGSRLTVL.

This rearrangement joins TRBV5-1 to TRBJ2-7; TRBD2 matches 7 bases. J gave up 2 bases and V 4 bases, and 9 bases lay outside the gene matches. The CDR3 runs to 15 residues. Germline CDR1 SGHRS, CDR2 YFSETQ. The CDR3 sequence is CASSPSTSKPYEQYF. The CDR3 nucleotides read TGCGCCAGCAGCCCCTCGACTAGCAAACCCTACGAGCAGTACTTC.

The chain joins TRBV11-2 to TRBJ1-5; no definite D call. The CDR3 is made up of 14 amino acids. Trimming removed 0 bases at V and 7 bases at J, with 10 bases between. Germline loops: CDR1 SGHAT, CDR2 FQNNGV. CDR3 sequence reads: CASSLERGGQPQHF. The CDR3 region has the DNA TGTGCCAGCAGCTTAGAACGGGGAGGGCAGCCCCAGCATTTT.

Written as DNA, the CDR3 is TGTGCCAGTAGTATCATCGGGGTTTACAATGAGCAGTTCTTC. Translation: CASSIIGVYNEQFF. This chain links TRBV19 with TRBJ2-1; possibly TRBD2 for D (5 bases). V was clipped by 3 bases and J by 4 bases, with 10 bases between them. CDR3 size: 14 residues. CDR1 and CDR2 (germline): LNHDA, SQIVND (reference sequence).

This chain uses TRBV7-9 with TRBJ2-7; D possibly corresponds to TRBD2 (6 bases). This CDR3 is 11 amino acids long. Trimming pared 5 bases from V and 9 bases from J, leaving 11 bases between. Germline values: CDR1 SEHNR, CDR2 FQNEAQ (reference sequence). The CDR3 DNA reads TGTGCCAGCAGCACCGTGCGGGGGCAGTACTTC. This sequence encodes CASSTVRGQYF.

J is TRBJ2-3 and V is TRBV7-9; possibly TRBD2 for D (6 bases). V lost 3 bases, J lost 2 bases, and 9 bases lay in between. Germline CDR1 and CDR2: SEHNR and FQNEAQ (reference sequence). The CDR3 sequence is 14 residues long. The CDR3 spells CASSLGRDTDTQYF. CDR3 bases: TGTGCCAGCAGCTTGGGGCGGGACACAGATACGCAGTATTTT.

The chain is built from TRBV7-9 and TRBJ1-6; maybe TRBD1 (6 bases). V dropped 7 bases and J dropped 5 bases, with 15 bases sitting between them. Germline loops: CDR1 SEHNR, CDR2 FQNEAQ (reference sequence). The CDR3 has 15 residues. The CDR3 is CASNLRGQNNSPLHF. For the CDR3, the DNA is TGTGCCAGCAATCTCCGTGGACAGAATAATTCACCCCTCCACTTT. Supplemented by reference TRBV7-9 and TRBJ1-6, the full variable domain reads DTGVSQNPRHKITKRGQNVTFRCDPISEHNRLYWYRQTLGQGPEFLTYFQNEAQLEKSRLLSDRFSAERPKGSFSTLEIQRTEQGDSAMYLCASNLRGQNNSPLHFGNGTRLTVT.

The count of this clone is one. The CDR3 region has the DNA TGTGCCACCAGTGATACCTCTCCTGACAGGGGGAACACCGGGGAGCTGTTTTTT. As protein: CATSDTSPDRGNTGELFF. The J gene is TRBJ2-2, the V gene TRBV24-1; 8 nucleotides agree with TRBD1. This CDR3 spans 18 amino acids. Germline V gene sequence: CDR1 KGHDR, CDR2 SFDVKD. With V trimmed by 3 bases and J by 1 base, 9 bases remained unmatched.

A single count supports this clone. The chain employs TRBV5-6 and TRBJ1-5; TRBD1 agrees at 8 bases. The CDR3 runs 14 residues. CDR1 and CDR2 from the germline V gene are SGHDT and YYEEEE. The ends lost 3 bases at V and 7 bases at J; junction bases unmatched: 6. The CDR3 loop is CASSYRTGMQPQHF. The CDR3, as DNA: TGTGCCAGCAGCTACCGGACAGGGATGCAGCCCCAGCATTTT.

The rearrangement uses TRBV7-9 and TRBJ1-6; the D is unclear. The germline gives CDR1 SEHNR, CDR2 FQNEAQ (reference sequence). V gave up 1 base and J gave up 8 bases, with 12 bases separating them. This CDR3 spans 15 amino acids. In DNA, the CDR3 is TGTGCCAGCAGCTTAGAGGAGGGTAGTTATTCACCCCTCCACTTT. As protein: CASSLEEGSYSPLHF.

V gene TRBV2 combines with J gene TRBJ1-6; no definite D call. The V gene's germline CDR1 is SNHLY and CDR2 FYNNEI. The CDR3 sequence is 18 residues long. Trimming shortened V by 7 bases and J by 5 bases, and 24 bases separated the two germline ends. This CDR3 is CASTPRVPTPRDNSPLHF. The CDR3 nucleotides are TGTGCCAGCACCCCCCGGGTGCCCACCCCTCGGGATAATTCACCCCTCCACTTT.

The V call is TRBV7-9, the J call TRBJ2-1, with TRBD2 identical over 9 bases. The J segment lost 7 bases and the V segment lost 5 bases, leaving 12 bases of the junction unmatched. This CDR3 region has 16 residues. Germline V CDR1 and CDR2: SEHNR, FQNEAQ (reference sequence). The CDR3 DNA is TGTGCCAGCAGCAACAATGGGGCGGGAGGGCGAAATGAGCAGTTCTTC. Residues: CASSNNGAGGRNEQFF.

The V and J genes are TRBV10-2 and TRBJ2-7; TRBD2 matches at 7 bases. Germline V gene lookup returns CDR1 WSHSY and CDR2 SAAADI. V lost 3 bases to trimming and J lost 2 bases; unmatched junction nucleotides: 7. This CDR3 comprises 15 residues. CDR3 in amino acids: CASSDPAGATYEQYF. CDR3 nucleotides: TGCGCCAGCAGTGATCCGGCGGGAGCCACCTACGAGCAGTACTTC.

The rearrangement uses TRBV6-5 and TRBJ2-7; possibly TRBD1 for D (6 bases). This CDR3 is 12 amino acids long. The germline CDR1 and CDR2 sequences are MNHEY and SVGAGI. V was pared by 6 bases and J by 6 bases, with 12 bases between. DNA for the CDR3: TGTGCCAGCAGGACCTCAGGGGCCGAGCAGTACTTC. Translating it yields CASRTSGAEQYF.